This record looks at one T cell receptor beta chain sequence and its context. The data were taken from a study of blood T cell repertoires in COVID-19. Study-level background: Both acute and convalescent COVID-19 samples were obtained from the United States, Italy and Spain. The analysed material was cDNA or gDNA that came from T cells, B-cell-depleted T cells, or PBMCs.

The CDR3 consists of 16 residues. Germline CDR1 is SGHTA and CDR2 is FQGNSA. Trimming at V came to 11 bases and at J to 6 bases, leaving 16 bases not matched to a gene. Here immunoSEQ multiplex PCR was the method, and the copy in TCRdb shows in-frame clones only, minus some. The sample includes roughly 280,000 clones, approximately 90% of them seen just once. Cohort assignment relied on participant-reported clinical history. Sequencing was carried out using PBMCs or T cells enriched from blood (not recorded which). This receptor was obtained from a woman in her 30s with acute COVID-19. The chain has TRBV7-2 and TRBJ2-1; 10 bases agree with TRBD2. The CDR3: CAVLRPAGGIFNEQFF. In DNA form, the CDR3 reads TGTGCCGTGCTGCGACCAGCGGGAGGGATATTCAATGAGCAGTTCTTC.